This T cell receptor (beta chain) stems from a study of identical twins. TCRdb ran MiXCR on the 5' RACE reads and lists one entry per CDR3 protein. This sample has about 200,000 distinct CDR3 sequences, with less than 20% found just once. This CDR3 contains 16 residues. Per germline, CDR1 SNHLY and CDR2 FYNNEI. Trimming stripped 1 base from V and 2 bases from J, with 12 bases between. These data were also reused for a study on T cells expressing NK-cell markers. In that study: The authors derived TCR beta repertoires from sorted CD3+CD56+NKG2C+, CD3+CD56+NKG2C- and CD3+CD56-NKG2C+ T cells. What remained unclear was the HCMV specificity of expanded NKG2C+ T cell clones.

The gene calls are TRBV2 and TRBJ1-5; TRBD1 might be the D (5 bases). The TCR originated in a woman aged 18-29 years in good health. The sequencing input was CD8+ T cells sorted from blood. In nucleotides, the CDR3 is TGTGCCAGCAGTGAAGTGCCCAGGGTCGGCAATCAGCCCCAGCATTTT. Translation gives CASSEVPRVGNQPQHF.